This TCR beta chain was found in a study of cytomegalovirus exposure and HLA in healthy donors. Study-wide results and limits: Usually a TCR sequence was rare, but some public TCRs were found in many donors. Researchers reported that a few CMV-associated chains were confirmed in vitro as CMV antigen-specific. No immune exposure information besides CMV serostatus was available.

This clone occurred once. As yet, its antigen is unknown. In the PCR, 60 Vbeta and 13 Jbeta primers were used. Profiling relied on immunoSEQ multiplex PCR, and the TCRdb table lists in-frame clones only, not all of them. The profile shows about 120,000 clones, roughly 80% of them singletons. The receptor's source is a woman aged 25-40 years in good health and CMV-seropositive. Input material: PBMCs.

CDR3 region: CASSLGRDTDTQYF. The CDR3 nucleotides are TGCGCCAGCAGCTTGGGTCGGGACACAGATACGCAGTATTTT. The chain links TRBV5-1 to TRBJ2-3, with a possible D match to TRBD2 (5 bases). Trimming cost V 0 bases and J 2 bases, with 7 bases left between them. This CDR3 comprises 14 residues. Per the germline V gene, CDR1 is SGHRS and CDR2 is YFSETQ.